This TCR beta chain was captured by sequencing in a study of cytomegalovirus exposure and HLA in healthy donors. Findings and limits, study-wide: TCR beta chains numbering 164 were designated cytomegalovirus-associated. Earlier analysis looked at TCR beta V segments, and most were productive about 90% or about 30% of the time.

Whereas donors were nominally healthy upon sampling, unrecorded immune exposures were probable. As to this clone: Its target is not known.

The PCR made use of 60 Vbeta and 13 Jbeta primers. Clones were sequenced by immunoSEQ multiplex PCR, and TCRdb holds only the in-frame ones, with some missing. The data hold under 130,000 clones, with around 78% observed a single time. The sequencing sample was made of PBMCs. The receptor was derived from a male donor in good health and CMV-seronegative.

The CDR3 coding sequence is TGTGCCAGCAGTGGGGGGCCCCCGCTTCAGCCCCAGCATTTT. This codes for CASSGGPPLQPQHF. The V and J genes are TRBV6-1 and TRBJ1-5; D might be TRBD1 (6 bases). Germline V gene sequence: CDR1 MNHNS, CDR2 SASEGT. Deletions cut 4 bases from V and 6 bases from J, with 13 bases between. CDR3 size: 14 residues.